Below, 19 T cell receptor beta chains from the same sample are listed, as sequenced in a study of monozygotic twins with inflammatory bowel disease. TCRdb re-called the 5' RACE reads and shows each CDR3 protein once, DNA omitted. This specimen shows under 200,000 distinct CDR3 sequences; the ten leading clones hold 2.8%. Sequenced sample: blood. Receptors originate from a human donor with ulcerative colitis or Crohn's disease, or a healthy co-twin of an affected twin (not recorded which).

This sequence joins TRBV11-2 and TRBJ2-4. The CDR3 is 17 amino acids. From germline, CDR1 is SGHAT and CDR2 FQNNGV. CDR3: CASSLAYRPLAKNIQYF.

This rearrangement joins TRBV5-1 to TRBJ2-1. Germline lookup yields CDR1 SGHRS and CDR2 YFSETQ. CDR3 length: 15 residues. CDR3: CASSLDRVNYNEQFF.

The rearrangement links TRBV5-1 to TRBJ2-5; TCRdb outputs TRBD2, but without DNA this stays unchecked. The CDR3 contains 15 residues. Germline CDR1 is SGHRS and CDR2 is YFSETQ. The CDR3 spells CASSHGLAGRETQYF. Drawing the rest from reference TRBV5-1 and TRBJ2-5, the complete variable domain is KAGVTQTPRYLIKTRGQQVTLSCSPISGHRSVSWYQQTPGQGLQFLFEYFSETQRNKGNFPGRFSGRQFSNSRSEMNVSTLELGDSALYLCASSHGLAGRETQYFGPGTRLLVL.

J is TRBJ2-7 and V is TRBV5-8. The CDR3 is 13 residues long. CDR1 is SGHTS, CDR2 YDEGEE, per germline. The CDR3 protein is CASSLQRIYEQYF.

The chain employs TRBV30 and TRBJ1-1; TCRdb's assignment of TRBD1 cannot be checked, as there is no DNA. CDR1 is GTSNPN and CDR2 is SVGIG in the germline V gene (reference sequence). The CDR3 is made up of 14 amino acids. CDR3 amino acids: CAWNPKRPGAEAFF.

J is TRBJ2-2 and V is TRBV7-2; with no DNA, the TCRdb D assignment of TRBD1 cannot be verified. From germline, CDR1 is SGHTA and CDR2 FQGNSA. This CDR3 is 16 amino acids long. CDR3 sequence reads: CASSLLEVPPAGELFF.

The V gene is TRBV7-7, the J gene TRBJ2-7; the TCRdb D gene call, TRBD1, has no DNA to confirm it. Per germline, CDR1 SSHAT and CDR2 FNYEAQ (reference sequence). The CDR3 length is 15 residues. CDR3 residues: CASSLGDRGYYEQYF. The full variable domain, completed using reference TRBV7-7 and TRBJ2-7, is GAGVSQSPRYKVTKRGQDVTLRCDPISSHATLYWYQQALGQGPEFLTYFNYEAQPDKSGLPSDRFSAERPEGSISTLTIQRTEQRDSAMYRCASSLGDRGYYEQYFGPGTRLTVT.

This chain uses TRBV5-1 with TRBJ2-2. This CDR3 spans 15 amino acids. CDR1 is SGHRS, CDR2 YFSETQ, per germline. CDR3 sequence: CASSSQGAQHGELFF.

The V and J genes are TRBV5-6 and TRBJ1-4. Germline V gene data show CDR1 as SGHDT and CDR2 as YYEEEE. CDR3 size: 17 residues. CDR3 amino acids: CASSLGPNAETNEKLFF.

The rearrangement links TRBV7-3 to TRBJ2-3; absent DNA, TCRdb's TRBD1 call cannot be checked. Germline CDR1 SGHTA, CDR2 FQGTGA. The CDR3 is 16 residues long. CDR3 residues: CASSISGQKSADTQYF. The entire variable domain, with the rest obtained from reference TRBV7-3 and TRBJ2-3, is as follows: GAGVSQTPSNKVTEKGKYVELRCDPISGHTALYWYRQSLGQGPEFLIYFQGTGAADDSGLPNDRFFAVRPEGSVSTLKIQRTERGDSAVYLCASSISGQKSADTQYFGPGTRLTVL.

The rearrangement joins TRBV5-1 to TRBJ2-1; TCRdb names TRBD2, which stays unverified in the absence of DNA. CDR3 length equals 17 residues. The germline CDR1 and CDR2 sequences are SGHRS and YFSETQ. The CDR3 here is CASSLLGSGTSGDEQFF.

This rearrangement joins TRBV7-3 to TRBJ2-1; TCRdb picks TRBD2, but there is no DNA to check that call. The CDR3 has 14 amino acids. The V gene's germline CDR1 is SGHTA and CDR2 FQGTGA. This CDR3 is CASSSPGLVDEQFF.

This sequence joins TRBV11-3 and TRBJ2-2; absent DNA, TCRdb's TRBD2 call cannot be checked. CDR3 length: 15 residues. Germline V gene data show CDR1 as SGHNT and CDR2 as YENEEA. The CDR3 spells CASSLGLASAGELFF.

The chain is built from TRBV19 and TRBJ2-1. Germline assignment: CDR1 LNHDA and CDR2 SQIVND (reference sequence). This CDR3 region has 12 residues. The CDR3 sequence: CASSRPYNEQFF.

The chain is built from TRBV28 and TRBJ1-6; TCRdb calls TRBD1, which cannot be checked without DNA. The CDR3 consists of 14 residues. Germline V CDR1 and CDR2: MDHEN, SYDVKM. CDR3 in amino acids: CASSTGTHNSPLHF.

The rearrangement joins TRBV10-3 to TRBJ2-3; the TCRdb call, TRBD1, lacks DNA for checking. Germline V gives CDR1 ENHRY, CDR2 SYGVKD. The CDR3 runs 14 residues. The CDR3 is CAISGGRSTDTQYF.

This rearrangement joins TRBV5-1 to TRBJ2-7; TCRdb reports TRBD1, a call that lacks DNA to check it against. This CDR3 region has 16 residues. Germline CDR1 reads SGHRS; CDR2 reads YFSETQ. CDR3 loop: CASSLKREGGFYEQYF.

This chain links TRBV18 with TRBJ1-1. This CDR3 is built from 15 residues. Germline V gives CDR1 KGHSH, CDR2 LQKENI. The CDR3 spells CASSPSGFTNTEAFF.

The V gene is TRBV7-8, the J gene TRBJ2-7; with no DNA, the TCRdb D assignment of TRBD2 cannot be verified. CDR1 SGHVS and CDR2 FQNEAQ come from the germline V gene. The CDR3 spans 15 residues. The CDR3 region is CASSLGAGYYYEQYF.